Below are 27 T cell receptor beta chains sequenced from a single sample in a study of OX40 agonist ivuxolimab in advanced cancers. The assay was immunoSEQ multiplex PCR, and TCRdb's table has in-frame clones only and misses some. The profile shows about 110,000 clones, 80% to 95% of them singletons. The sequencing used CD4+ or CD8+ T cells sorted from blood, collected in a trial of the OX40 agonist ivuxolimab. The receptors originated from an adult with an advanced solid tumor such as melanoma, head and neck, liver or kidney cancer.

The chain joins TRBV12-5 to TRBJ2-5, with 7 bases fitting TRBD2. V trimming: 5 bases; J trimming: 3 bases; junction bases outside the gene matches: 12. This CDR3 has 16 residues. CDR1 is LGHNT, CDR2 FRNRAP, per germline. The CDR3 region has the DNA TGTGCTAGTGGTCCGTACACGCGGGGGTGGAAAGAGACCCAGTACTTC. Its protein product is CASGPYTRGWKETQYF.

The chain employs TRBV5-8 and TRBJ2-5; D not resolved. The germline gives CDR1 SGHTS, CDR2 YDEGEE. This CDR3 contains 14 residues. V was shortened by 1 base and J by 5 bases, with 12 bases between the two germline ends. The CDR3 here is CASSLWATMETQYF. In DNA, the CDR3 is TGTGCCAGCAGCTTGTGGGCAACGATGGAGACCCAGTACTTC.

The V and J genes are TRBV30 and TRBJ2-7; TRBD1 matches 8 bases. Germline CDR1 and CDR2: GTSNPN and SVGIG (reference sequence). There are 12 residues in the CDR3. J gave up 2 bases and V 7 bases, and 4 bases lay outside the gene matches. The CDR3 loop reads CALSGGPYEQYF. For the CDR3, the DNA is TGTGCCTTGTCAGGGGGCCCCTACGAGCAGTACTTC.

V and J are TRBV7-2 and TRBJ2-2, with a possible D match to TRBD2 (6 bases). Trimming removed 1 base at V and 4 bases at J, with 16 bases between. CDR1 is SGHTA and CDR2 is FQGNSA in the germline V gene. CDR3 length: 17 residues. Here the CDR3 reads CASSLGPTGVFTGELFF. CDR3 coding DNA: TGTGCCAGCAGCTTAGGCCCCACGGGAGTTTTCACCGGGGAGCTGTTTTTT.

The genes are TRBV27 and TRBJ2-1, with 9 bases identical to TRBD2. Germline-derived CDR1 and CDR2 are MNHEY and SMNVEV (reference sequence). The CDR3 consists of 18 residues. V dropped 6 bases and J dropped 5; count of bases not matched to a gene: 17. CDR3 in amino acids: CASSPGPPGLATNNEQFF. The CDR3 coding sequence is TGTGCCAGCAGCCCAGGCCCGCCGGGACTAGCTACTAACAATGAGCAGTTCTTC.

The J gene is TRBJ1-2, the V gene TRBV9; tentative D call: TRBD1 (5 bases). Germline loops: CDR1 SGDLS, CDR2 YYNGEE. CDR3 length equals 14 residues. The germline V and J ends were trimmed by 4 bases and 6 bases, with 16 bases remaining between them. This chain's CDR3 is CASSIRDGGDGYTF. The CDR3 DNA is TGTGCCAGCAGCATACGGGACGGAGGAGATGGCTACACCTTC.

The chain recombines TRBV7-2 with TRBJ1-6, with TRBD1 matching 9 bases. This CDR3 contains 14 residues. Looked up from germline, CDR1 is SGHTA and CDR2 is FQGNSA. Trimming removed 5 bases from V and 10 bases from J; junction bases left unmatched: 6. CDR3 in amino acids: CASSPGTGFSPLHF. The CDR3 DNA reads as TGTGCCAGCAGCCCCGGGACAGGGTTCTCACCCCTCCACTTT.

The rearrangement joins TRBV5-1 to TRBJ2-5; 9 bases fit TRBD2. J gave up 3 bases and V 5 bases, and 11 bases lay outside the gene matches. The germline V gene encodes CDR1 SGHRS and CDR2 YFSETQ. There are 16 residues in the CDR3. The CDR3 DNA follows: TGCGCCAGCAGTCTGACGTTAGCGGGAGACAAAGAGACCCAGTACTTC. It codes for CASSLTLAGDKETQYF.

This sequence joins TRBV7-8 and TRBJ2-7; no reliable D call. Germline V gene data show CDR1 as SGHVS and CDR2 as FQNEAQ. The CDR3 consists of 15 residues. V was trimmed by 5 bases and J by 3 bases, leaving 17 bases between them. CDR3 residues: CASSREGPAHYEQYF. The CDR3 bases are TGTGCCAGCAGCAGAGAAGGTCCAGCCCACTACGAGCAGTACTTC.

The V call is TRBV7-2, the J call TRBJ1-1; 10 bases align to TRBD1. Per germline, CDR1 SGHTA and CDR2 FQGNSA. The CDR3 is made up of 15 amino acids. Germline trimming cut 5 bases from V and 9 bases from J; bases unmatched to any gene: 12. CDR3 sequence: CASSAAGTGELKAFF. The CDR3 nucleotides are TGTGCCAGCAGCGCAGCCGGGACAGGGGAATTAAAAGCTTTCTTT. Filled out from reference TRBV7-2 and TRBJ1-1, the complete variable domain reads GAGVSQSPSNKVTEKGKDVELRCDPISGHTALYWYRQSLGQGLEFLIYFQGNSAPDKSGLPSDRFSAERTGGSVSTLTIQRTQQEDSAVYLCASSAAGTGELKAFFGQGTRLTVV.

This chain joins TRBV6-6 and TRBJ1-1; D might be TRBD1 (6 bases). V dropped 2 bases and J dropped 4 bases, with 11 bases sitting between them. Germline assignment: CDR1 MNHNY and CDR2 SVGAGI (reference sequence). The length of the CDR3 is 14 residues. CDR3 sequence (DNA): TGTGCCAGCAGTTACGCCCAGGGGAGCACTGAAGCTTTCTTT. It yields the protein CASSYAQGSTEAFF.

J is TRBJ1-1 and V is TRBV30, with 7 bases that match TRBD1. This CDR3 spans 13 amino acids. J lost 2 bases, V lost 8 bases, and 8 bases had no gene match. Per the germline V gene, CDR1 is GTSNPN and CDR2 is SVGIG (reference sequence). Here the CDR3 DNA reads TGTGCCCTTAACAGGGGCCTCAACACTGAAGCTTTCTTT. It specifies CALNRGLNTEAFF.

The CDR3 DNA reads as TGTGCCAGCAGCTTGGGACTAGCGGGGGCCGGAGGGTCCGAGCAGTACTTC. Amino acids: CASSLGLAGAGGSEQYF. The V and J genes are TRBV7-9 and TRBJ2-7, with 14 positions matching TRBD2. The J segment lost 6 bases and the V segment lost 3 bases, leaving 10 bases of the junction unmatched. Germline V gene sequence: CDR1 SEHNR, CDR2 FQNEAQ (reference sequence). The CDR3 is 17 residues long.

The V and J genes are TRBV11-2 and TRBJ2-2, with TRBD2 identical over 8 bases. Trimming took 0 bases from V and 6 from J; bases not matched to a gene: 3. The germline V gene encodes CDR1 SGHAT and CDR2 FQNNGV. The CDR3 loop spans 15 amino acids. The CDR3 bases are TGTGCCAGCAGCTTAGATCGGGGGGGCGCCGGGGAGCTGTTTTTT. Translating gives CASSLDRGGAGELFF.

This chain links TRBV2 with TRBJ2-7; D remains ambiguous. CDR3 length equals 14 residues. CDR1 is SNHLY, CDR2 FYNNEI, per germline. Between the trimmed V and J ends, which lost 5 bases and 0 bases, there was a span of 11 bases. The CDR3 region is CASSSSTTSYEQYF. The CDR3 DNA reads TGTGCCAGCAGTTCGAGCACGACCTCCTACGAGCAGTACTTC.

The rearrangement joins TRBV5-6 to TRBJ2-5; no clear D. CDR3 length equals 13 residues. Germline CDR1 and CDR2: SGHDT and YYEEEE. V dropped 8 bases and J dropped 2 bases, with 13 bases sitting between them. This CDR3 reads CASGLTSQETQYF. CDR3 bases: TGTGCCAGTGGGTTGACTTCTCAAGAGACCCAGTACTTC.

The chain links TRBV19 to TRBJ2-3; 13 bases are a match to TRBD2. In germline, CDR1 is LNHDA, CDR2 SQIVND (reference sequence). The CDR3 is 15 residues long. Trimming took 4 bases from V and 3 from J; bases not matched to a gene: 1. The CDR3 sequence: CASSKLAGGTDTQYF. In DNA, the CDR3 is TGTGCCAGTAGTAAACTAGCGGGGGGGACAGATACGCAGTATTTT.

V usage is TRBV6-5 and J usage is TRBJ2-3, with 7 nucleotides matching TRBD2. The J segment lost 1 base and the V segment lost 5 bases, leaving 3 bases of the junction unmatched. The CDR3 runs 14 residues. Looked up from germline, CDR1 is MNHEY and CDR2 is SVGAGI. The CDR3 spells CASSRDYGTDTQYF. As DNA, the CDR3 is TGTGCCAGCAGTCGGGACTACGGCACAGATACGCAGTATTTT.

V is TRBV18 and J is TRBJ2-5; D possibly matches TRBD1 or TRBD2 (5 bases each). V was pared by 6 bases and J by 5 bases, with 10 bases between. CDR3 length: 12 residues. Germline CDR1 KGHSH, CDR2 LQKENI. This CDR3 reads CASSLGEETQYF. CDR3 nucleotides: TGTGCCAGCTCCCTGGGGGAGGAGACCCAGTACTTC.

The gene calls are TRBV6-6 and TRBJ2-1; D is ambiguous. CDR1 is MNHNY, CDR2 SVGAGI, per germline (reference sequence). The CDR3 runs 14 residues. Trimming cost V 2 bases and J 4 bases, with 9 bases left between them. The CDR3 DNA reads TGTGCCAGCAGTTACGGTCGCAATTACAATGAGCAGTTCTTC. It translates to CASSYGRNYNEQFF.

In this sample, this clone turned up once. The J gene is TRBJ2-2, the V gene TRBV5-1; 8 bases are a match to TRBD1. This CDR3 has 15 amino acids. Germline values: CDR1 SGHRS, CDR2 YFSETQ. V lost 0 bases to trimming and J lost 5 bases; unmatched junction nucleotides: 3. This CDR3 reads CASSLDRGMTGELFF. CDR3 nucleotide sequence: TGCGCCAGCAGCTTGGACAGGGGGATGACCGGGGAGCTGTTTTTT.

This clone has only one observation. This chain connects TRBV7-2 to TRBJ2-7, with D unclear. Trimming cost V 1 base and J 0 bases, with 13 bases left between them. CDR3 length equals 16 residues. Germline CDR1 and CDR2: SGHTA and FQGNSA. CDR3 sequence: CASSLGGRKHSYEQYF. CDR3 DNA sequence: TGTGCCAGCAGCTTAGGAGGAAGAAAGCACTCCTACGAGCAGTACTTC.

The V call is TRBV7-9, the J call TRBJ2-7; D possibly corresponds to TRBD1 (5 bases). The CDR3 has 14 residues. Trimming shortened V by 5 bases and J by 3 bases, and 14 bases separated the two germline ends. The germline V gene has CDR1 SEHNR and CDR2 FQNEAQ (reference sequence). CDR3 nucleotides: TGTGCCAGCAGCGTTACGACAGACCACTACGAGCAGTACTTC. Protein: CASSVTTDHYEQYF.

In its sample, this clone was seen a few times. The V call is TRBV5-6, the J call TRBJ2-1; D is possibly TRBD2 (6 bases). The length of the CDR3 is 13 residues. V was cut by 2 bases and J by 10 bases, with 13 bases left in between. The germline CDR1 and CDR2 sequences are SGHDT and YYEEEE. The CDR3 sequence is CASSFTSLGEQFF. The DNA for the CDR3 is TGTGCCAGCAGCTTTACTAGCCTTGGGGAGCAGTTCTTC.

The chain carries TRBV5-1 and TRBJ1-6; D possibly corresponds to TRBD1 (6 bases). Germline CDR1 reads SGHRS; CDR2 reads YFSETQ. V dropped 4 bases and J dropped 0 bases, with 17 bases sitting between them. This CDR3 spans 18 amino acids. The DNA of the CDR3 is TGCGCCAGCAGCCGTACAGGGACCGGGGGCTCCTATAATTCACCCCTCCACTTT. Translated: CASSRTGTGGSYNSPLHF.

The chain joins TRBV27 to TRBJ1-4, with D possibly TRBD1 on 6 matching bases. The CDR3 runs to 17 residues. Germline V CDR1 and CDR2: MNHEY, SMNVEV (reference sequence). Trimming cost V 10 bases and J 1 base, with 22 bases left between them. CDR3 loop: CATPMGNVRGTNEKLFF. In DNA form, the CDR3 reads TGTGCCACCCCAATGGGGAACGTCAGGGGAACTAATGAAAAACTGTTTTTT. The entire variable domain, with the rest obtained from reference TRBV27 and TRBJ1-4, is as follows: EAQVTQNPRYLITVTGKKLTVTCSQNMNHEYMSWYRQDPGLGLRQIYYSMNVEVTDKGDVPEGYKVSRKEKRNFPLILESPSPNQTSLYFCATPMGNVRGTNEKLFFGSGTQLSVL.

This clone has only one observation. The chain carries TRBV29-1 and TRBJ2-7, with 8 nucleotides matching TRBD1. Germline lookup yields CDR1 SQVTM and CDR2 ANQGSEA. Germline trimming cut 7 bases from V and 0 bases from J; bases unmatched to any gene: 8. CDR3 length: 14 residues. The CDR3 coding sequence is TGCAGCGCCGGGACAGGTGCAAGCTCCTACGAGCAGTACTTC. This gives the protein CSAGTGASSYEQYF.